The source of this TCR beta chain is a study of blood T cells in healthy people across ages. A few counts support this clonotype. Next came a second PCR, run for about 7 to 12 cycles, which used a sample-barcoded 5' primer along with a J-beta primer mix. TCRdb re-derived calls from the 5' RACE reads in MiXCR, one entry per CDR3 protein. Of around 1.5 million distinct CDR3 sequences in the sample, roughly 59% are singletons; the top ten hold 5.5% to 8%. The donors, all healthy, were Caucasians living in Russia, aged about 6 to 100. Each of the donors had ten milliliters of peripheral blood drawn into EDTA-treated Vacutainer tubes. At least 6 million PBMCs were isolated per sample. Sequenced input: blood. The clonotype comes from a man between 18 and 35 years old in good health.

For the CDR3, the DNA is TGCAGTGCCTTAGACCGGACCTCCTACGAGCAGTACTTC. It specifies CSALDRTSYEQYF. The V and J genes are TRBV20-1 and TRBJ2-7; no reliable D call. CDR1 and CDR2 (germline): DFQATT, SNEGSKA (reference sequence). The CDR3 is 13 residues long. Between the trimmed V and J ends, which lost 6 bases and 0 bases, there was a span of 12 bases.